This entry is about one T cell receptor beta chain. What it binds is not known. This CDR3 contains 13 residues. Germline-derived CDR1 and CDR2 are SGHTA and FQGNSA. V lost 7 bases, J lost 5 bases, and 14 bases lay in between. TCRdb fed the 5' RACE reads into MiXCR, producing one record per CDR3 protein. The data contain 350,000 or so distinct CDR3 sequences, 12% of them singletons. The data belong to a study of identical twins. Study-wide results and caveats: Clonotypes of the beta chain that were abundant in cord blood carried fewer insertions (memory repertoires showed none). Out-of-frame TCR alpha sharing observed in monozygotic twins exceeded model estimates.

This sample also belongs to another study, concerning yellow fever vaccine responses in identical twins.

The V call is TRBV7-2, the J call TRBJ2-5; D is uncertain. The TCR originated in a woman younger than 30 in good health. The sequencing sample was made of CD8+ T cells sorted from blood. The CDR3 spells CASTSPSRETQYF. The CDR3 DNA sequence: TGTGCCAGCACCTCCCCTAGTAGGGAGACCCAGTACTTC.